These 32 T cell receptor beta chains share one sample of origin, sequenced in a study of OX40 agonist ivuxolimab in advanced cancers. Assay used: immunoSEQ multiplex PCR; TCRdb lists only in-frame clones, some missing. The sample carries 35,000 to 45,000 clones, 65% to 80% recorded once. The source material was CD4+ or CD8+ T cells sorted from blood, sampled in a trial of the OX40 agonist ivuxolimab. Receptor source: an adult with an advanced solid tumor such as melanoma, head and neck, liver or kidney cancer.

CDR3 region: CASSSGQGNEQFF. CDR3 DNA: TGTGCCAGCAGTTCCGGACAGGGCAATGAGCAGTTCTTC. The chain uses TRBV9 and TRBJ2-1; 8 bases align to TRBD1. This CDR3 contains 13 residues. Germline V gene sequence: CDR1 SGDLS, CDR2 YYNGEE. V dropped 5 bases and J dropped 6; count of bases not matched to a gene: 4. Full variable domain (remainder filled in from reference TRBV9 and TRBJ2-1): DSGVTQTPKHLITATGQRVTLRCSPRSGDLSVYWYQQSLDQGLQFLIQYYNGEERAKGNILERFSAQQFPDLHSELNLSSLELGDSALYFCASSSGQGNEQFFGPGTRLTVL.

The gene calls are TRBV28 and TRBJ2-7; D not resolved. The CDR3 loop spans 13 amino acids. The V end lost 7 bases, the J end lost 4 bases, and 14 bases lay between the germline ends. Germline CDR1 and CDR2: MDHEN and SYDVKM. The CDR3 sequence is CASKGVHKYEQYF. Here the CDR3 DNA reads TGTGCCAGCAAGGGCGTACACAAATACGAGCAGTACTTC.

The chain uses TRBV7-2 and TRBJ1-6; tentatively, D is TRBD1 (5 bases). The CDR3 runs 14 residues. Germline loops: CDR1 SGHTA, CDR2 FQGNSA. Trimming removed 5 bases at V and 13 bases at J, with 18 bases between. The CDR3 protein is CASSPWAGPDPLHF. CDR3 bases: TGTGCCAGCAGCCCATGGGCAGGGCCGGATCCCCTCCACTTT.

CDR3 in amino acids: CASSLKSRDNEKLFF. For the CDR3, the DNA is TGTGCCAGCAGCTTAAAGTCCAGGGACAATGAAAAACTGTTTTTT. V gene TRBV7-3 combines with J gene TRBJ1-4, with D possibly being TRBD1 (5 bases). The germline V gene encodes CDR1 SGHTA and CDR2 FQGTGA. The CDR3 extends over 15 amino acids. Trimming shortened V by 1 base and J by 5 bases, and 11 bases separated the two germline ends.

V gene TRBV6-5 combines with J gene TRBJ1-1, with D hard to call. The CDR3 extends over 11 amino acids. Between the trimmed V and J ends, which lost 6 bases and 7 bases, there was a span of 9 bases. Germline lookup yields CDR1 MNHEY and CDR2 SVGAGI. CDR3 DNA sequence: TGTGCCAGCAGCCCCGGTAATGAAGCTTTCTTT. It encodes CASSPGNEAFF.

The chain couples TRBV9 to TRBJ2-5; 7 positions match TRBD1. The CDR3 extends over 17 amino acids. The V gene's germline CDR1 is SGDLS and CDR2 YYNGEE. The J segment lost 4 bases and the V segment lost 2 bases, leaving 14 bases of the junction unmatched. The CDR3 DNA follows: TGTGCCAGCAGCGTTATCGGGACAGCCATACGGGTAGAGACCCAGTACTTC. Translating gives CASSVIGTAIRVETQYF.

This sequence joins TRBV5-6 and TRBJ2-4; 9 positions agree with TRBD2. This CDR3 contains 14 residues. J gave up 3 bases and V 4 bases, and 2 bases lay outside the gene matches. Germline CDR1 and CDR2: SGHDT and YYEEEE. In DNA form, the CDR3 reads TGTGCCAGCAGCCTAGCGGGGTACAAAAACATTCAGTACTTC. Translating it yields CASSLAGYKNIQYF.

This chain joins TRBV5-4 and TRBJ2-2, with 12 bases that match TRBD1. Trimming at V came to 3 bases and at J to 6 bases, leaving 9 bases not matched to a gene. The CDR3 is 17 residues long. Germline-derived CDR1 and CDR2 are SGHNT and YYREEE (reference sequence). CDR3 nucleotide sequence: TGTGCCAGCAGCTGGCCCGGGACAGGGGGCAATGCCGGGGAGCTGTTTTTT. Amino acids: CASSWPGTGGNAGELFF.

The V gene is TRBV18, the J gene TRBJ2-1, with TRBD1 identical over 9 bases. The germline V gene encodes CDR1 KGHSH and CDR2 LQKENI. J gave up 7 bases and V 8 bases, and 12 bases lay outside the gene matches. The CDR3 is 15 residues long. CDR3: CASQRGTGIENEQFF. In DNA form, the CDR3 reads TGTGCCAGCCAAAGGGGGACAGGGATAGAGAATGAGCAGTTCTTC.

Details on this clone: One end of the junction fails to match germline, which may point to a read error. The gene calls are TRBV7-7 and TRBJ2-1, with 8 nucleotides matching TRBD2. The CDR3 consists of 12 residues. Germline CDR1 is SSHAT and CDR2 is FNYEAQ (reference sequence). This CDR3 is CASSPNSGKQFF. CDR3 nucleotide sequence: TGTGCTAGCAGCCCAAATAGCGGGAAGCAGTTCTTC.

This clone is a singleton in its sample. V and J are TRBV5-1 and TRBJ1-1; the match to TRBD1 covers 8 bases. The germline V gene has CDR1 SGHRS and CDR2 YFSETQ. This CDR3 is built from 15 residues. V shed 4 bases and J 6 bases; nucleotides not matched to a gene: 11. CDR3 in DNA: TGCGCCAGCAGCGATTGGACAGGGAATTTTGCTGAAGCTTTCTTT. As protein: CASSDWTGNFAEAFF.

This chain joins TRBV30 and TRBJ2-5, with D maybe TRBD1 (5 bases). TRBJ2-7 explains the end of the DNA better; the J call may be wrong. The CDR3 extends over 15 amino acids. Germline CDR1 and CDR2: GTSNPN and SVGIG (reference sequence). CDR3 sequence (DNA): TGTGCCTGGAGTGTAAAGGGGAACAGATCCTACGAGCAGTACTTC. Its translation is CAWSVKGNRSYEQYF.

The chain combines TRBV28 with TRBJ1-2; D is possibly TRBD1 (6 bases). The CDR3 has 12 amino acids. Germline CDR1 MDHEN, CDR2 SYDVKM. The V end was cut by 2 bases, the J end by 12 bases, with 13 bases between. CDR3 loop: CASSLTGSANTF. The CDR3 bases are TGTGCCAGCAGTTTAACAGGGTCAGCGAACACCTTC.

This chain uses TRBV28 with TRBJ1-6, with 11 bases aligning to TRBD1. CDR1 and CDR2 (germline): MDHEN, SYDVKM. This CDR3 spans 16 amino acids. The ends lost 6 bases at V and 10 bases at J; junction bases unmatched: 11. DNA of the CDR3: TGTGCCAGCAGACCGCATGGGACAGGGGGTGTGTCACCCCTCCACTTT. Protein sequence: CASRPHGTGGVSPLHF.

The sample holds one count of this clone. The chain has TRBV30 and TRBJ1-6, with D maybe TRBD1 (5 bases). Germline V gives CDR1 GTSNPN, CDR2 SVGIG (reference sequence). Trimming took off 3 bases at V and 8 bases at J, with 14 bases between the two ends. This CDR3 is 14 amino acids long. In DNA form, the CDR3 reads TGTGCCTGGAGGGGGACGGCACAGTATTCACCCCTCCACTTT. It encodes CAWRGTAQYSPLHF.

This clone counts as medium-sized (0.01 to 0.1%). The CDR3 spells CSVPDINYGYTF. In DNA form, the CDR3 reads TGCAGCGTTCCGGACATTAACTATGGCTACACCTTC. The rearrangement joins TRBV29-1 to TRBJ1-2, with D possibly matching TRBD1 (5 bases). Per the germline V gene, CDR1 is SQVTM and CDR2 is ANQGSEA. Trimming pared 5 bases from V and 1 base from J, leaving 8 bases between. The CDR3 is 12 residues long.

The chain joins TRBV19 to TRBJ2-7; D is tentatively TRBD1 or TRBD2 (5 bases each). Trimming shortened V by 6 bases and J by 6 bases, and 12 bases separated the two germline ends. Germline lookup yields CDR1 LNHDA and CDR2 SQIVND (reference sequence). The CDR3 runs 12 residues. CDR3: CASSAPRGEQYF. The DNA of the CDR3 is TGTGCCAGTAGCGCACCGAGGGGCGAGCAGTACTTC.

The V and J genes are TRBV10-1 and TRBJ1-1, with D possibly being TRBD1 (5 bases). There are 14 residues in the CDR3. V lost 0 bases, J lost 8 bases, and 13 bases lay in between. Germline V CDR1 and CDR2: WNHNN, SYGVQD (reference sequence). CDR3 amino acids: CASSESRKRGEAFF. The CDR3, as DNA: TGCGCCAGCAGTGAGTCCCGGAAGCGGGGGGAAGCTTTCTTT.

The gene calls are TRBV28 and TRBJ2-7; TRBD2 matches at 8 bases. J lost 0 bases, V lost 9 bases, and 4 bases had no gene match. CDR1 is MDHEN and CDR2 is SYDVKM in the germline V gene. The CDR3 contains 13 residues. The CDR3 bases are TGTGCCAGAACTAGCGGTTCCTCCTACGAGCAGTACTTC. It encodes CARTSGSSYEQYF.

The V and J genes are TRBV11-1 and TRBJ1-6; D is unclear. Germline CDR1 SGHAT, CDR2 FQDESV (reference sequence). The V and J ends lost 1 base and 10 bases respectively, with 14 bases between them. The length of the CDR3 is 15 residues. DNA for the CDR3: TGTGCCAGCAGCTTAGTAAACAGAGGAAGCTCACCCCTCCACTTT. Amino acid sequence: CASSLVNRGSSPLHF.

The chain couples TRBV11-2 to TRBJ1-1, with 8 bases that match TRBD1. This CDR3 is 15 amino acids long. V shed 5 bases and J 6 bases; nucleotides not matched to a gene: 11. Germline V gene sequence: CDR1 SGHAT, CDR2 FQNNGV. Written as DNA, the CDR3 is TGTGCCAGCAGCCTTAGACAGGGGCGGTTAGCTGAAGCTTTCTTT. Translating gives CASSLRQGRLAEAFF.

V and J are TRBV19 and TRBJ2-5; D may be TRBD1 or TRBD2 (6 bases each). Trimming stripped 5 bases from V and 5 bases from J, with 12 bases between. Germline CDR1 is LNHDA and CDR2 is SQIVND (reference sequence). The CDR3 runs 13 residues. The CDR3, as DNA: TGTGCCAGTAGTCCGGGGGCCGCGGAGACCCAGTACTTC. It yields the protein CASSPGAAETQYF.

This chain uses TRBV5-4 with TRBJ2-1; D not resolved. Germline assignment: CDR1 SGHNT and CDR2 YYREEE (reference sequence). V gave up 4 bases and J gave up 9 bases, with 23 bases separating them. This CDR3 contains 16 residues. The CDR3 DNA reads as TGTGCCAGCAGCCTAGGGCCCTACTCAGAGGATGCTGAGCAGTTCTTC. Translated: CASSLGPYSEDAEQFF.

The chain links TRBV4-1 to TRBJ2-2; 7 bases fit TRBD1. The CDR3 spans 15 residues. V lost 3 bases to trimming and J lost 6 bases; unmatched junction nucleotides: 7. Looked up from germline, CDR1 is MGHRA and CDR2 is YSYEKL. CDR3 amino acids: CASSHSTGEPGELFF. The CDR3 DNA sequence: TGCGCCAGCAGCCACTCCACAGGGGAACCCGGGGAGCTGTTTTTT.

Only one count was recorded for this clone. V gene TRBV10-3 combines with J gene TRBJ1-2; no definite D call. V dropped 3 bases and J dropped 8 bases, with 10 bases sitting between them. The CDR3 spans 12 residues. Germline CDR1 ENHRY, CDR2 SYGVKD. The CDR3: CAISDSLGGYTF. CDR3 nucleotides: TGTGCCATCAGTGACTCTTTGGGGGGCTACACCTTC.

The sample holds a few counts of this clone. The chain joins TRBV6-1 to TRBJ1-1; no clear D. Germline assignment: CDR1 MNHNS and CDR2 SASEGT. This CDR3 contains 13 residues. V was pared by 5 bases and J by 2 bases, with 9 bases between. CDR3 bases: TGTGCCAGCAGTCTTGAGGGAAACACTGAAGCTTTCTTT. This encodes CASSLEGNTEAFF.

This chain uses TRBV5-6 with TRBJ2-5; 14 bases match TRBD2. The V and J ends lost 4 bases and 3 bases, in that order; junction bases with no gene match: 2. The CDR3 length is 15 residues. Germline V gene data show CDR1 as SGHDT and CDR2 as YYEEEE. This CDR3 is CASSAGLAGEETQYF. CDR3 nucleotide sequence: TGTGCCAGCAGCGCGGGACTAGCGGGAGAAGAGACCCAGTACTTC. The full variable domain, completed using reference TRBV5-6 and TRBJ2-5, is DAGVTQSPTHLIKTRGQQVTLRCSPKSGHDTVSWYQQALGQGPQFIFQYYEEEERQRGNFPDRFSGHQFPNYSSELNVNALLLGDSALYLCASSAGLAGEETQYFGPGTRLLVL.

This clone was seen a handful of times. The chain carries TRBV27 and TRBJ1-2; D ambiguous. Trimming took off 7 bases at V and 8 bases at J, with 20 bases between the two ends. CDR1 and CDR2 from the germline V gene are MNHEY and SMNVEV (reference sequence). The CDR3 totals 14 residues. CDR3 DNA: TGTGCCAGCAAAAAAGGGTGGTCCCCCGGGGGCTACACCTTC. Its translation is CASKKGWSPGGYTF.

The chain is built from TRBV6-1 and TRBJ2-3, with D perhaps matching TRBD2 (6 bases). The CDR3 length is 14 residues. The V gene lost 10 bases and the J gene lost 2 bases, with 16 bases spanning the gap. The germline V gene encodes CDR1 MNHNS and CDR2 SASEGT. This chain's CDR3 is CATQEGGDTDTQYF. CDR3 DNA: TGTGCCACCCAGGAAGGCGGGGACACAGATACGCAGTATTTT.

This chain links TRBV19 with TRBJ1-5, with TRBD1 matching 10 bases. This CDR3 contains 16 residues. The V segment lost 9 bases and the J segment 7 bases; nucleotides outside the gene matches: 15. Per germline, CDR1 LNHDA and CDR2 SQIVND (reference sequence). DNA of the CDR3: TGTGCCAGCAGACAGGGGGCGTTGACTCCAGGGCAGCCCCAGCATTTT. It codes for CASRQGALTPGQPQHF.

This chain's CDR3 is CASSPSGQGTEAFF. For the CDR3, the DNA is TGTGCCAGCTCACCATCGGGACAGGGCACTGAAGCTTTCTTT. The genes are TRBV18 and TRBJ1-1; 9 bases align to TRBD1. Germline V gene lookup returns CDR1 KGHSH and CDR2 LQKENI. This CDR3 contains 14 residues. With 2 bases clipped from V and 4 bases from J, the junction kept 2 bases outside the gene matches.

The chain is built from TRBV5-5 and TRBJ2-2; D may match TRBD1 or TRBD2 (5 bases each). CDR1 and CDR2 (germline): SGHKS, YYEKEE (reference sequence). The CDR3 covers 13 residues. Trimming cost V 4 bases and J 7 bases, with 11 bases left between them. CDR3 DNA: TGTGCCAGCAGCGCCGGGACGGGCGGGGAGCTGTTTTTT. Translating it yields CASSAGTGGELFF.